This TCR beta chain was found in a study of blood T cell repertoires in COVID-19. Participant ages covered about 18 to 90 years across 20 to 30 US areas. CDR3 length: 9 residues. Some clones are missing from TCRdb's copy, which holds only in-frame ones; the method was immunoSEQ multiplex PCR. The profile shows roughly 150,000 clones, 80% of them singletons. This TCR came from a woman aged 60-75 years who had recovered from COVID-19. What was sequenced was PBMCs or T cells enriched from blood (not recorded which). The rearrangement uses TRBV12-2 and TRBJ1-1. TRBV12-2 is listed as a pseudogene. The chain's CDR3 is CATPVFAFF. DNA of the CDR3: TGTGCAACGCCGGTTTTTGCTTTCTTT.